This TCR beta chain was observed in a study of cytomegalovirus exposure and HLA in healthy donors. Whole-study results and caveats: Specificity for CMV antigens was confirmed in vitro for three of the CMV-associated chains. As was reported, the classifier diagnosed cytomegalovirus status with high specificity and sensitivity. Rare TCR sequences predominated, though certain public TCRs were found in many donors.

About this clone: What it binds is unknown.

The V gene end was trimmed by 1 base and the J gene end by 2 bases; junction bases not matched to a gene: 10. The length of the CDR3 is 17 residues. Germline values: CDR1 SGHNT, CDR2 YYREEE (reference sequence). This table comes from immunoSEQ multiplex PCR, and its TCRdb copy is limited to in-frame clones, with some not included. The sample records about 300,000 clones, around 89% being singletons. This TCR was recovered from a woman between 18 and 29 years old in good health and CMV-seronegative. The sequenced sample was PBMCs. The V call is TRBV5-4, the J call TRBJ2-3; 7 bases agree with TRBD2. DNA for the CDR3: TGTGCCAGCAGCTTGTTATTTGGGCTAGCGGACACAGATACGCAGTATTTT. This sequence encodes CASSLLFGLADTDTQYF. The full variable domain, in which reference TRBV5-4 and TRBJ2-3 provide the parts outside the CDR3, is ETGVTQSPTHLIKTRGQQVTLRCSSQSGHNTVSWYQQALGQGPQFIFQYYREEENGRGNFPPRFSGLQFPNYSSELNVNALELDDSALYLCASSLLFGLADTDTQYFGPGTRLTVL.